This entry concerns a single T cell receptor beta chain. Per the authors' pipeline: Using reference gene primer amplification, nucleated cell counts were estimated. Assay: immunoSEQ multiplex PCR; the TCRdb copy retains only in-frame clones and omits some. The DNA was the basis for D and trimming; V, J and clone size are from that table. This sample yields 200,000 to 300,000 clones, of which 88% are seen a single time; roughly 4% belongs to the top ten. The data derive from a study of blood T cell repertoires in COVID-19. The wider study: Acute-phase and convalescent COVID-19 samples originated in the United States, Italy and Spain. Sample material is recorded as cDNA or gDNA derived from T cells, B-cell-depleted T cells, or PBMCs.

The sequencing sample was made of peripheral blood. This TCR was recovered from a man between 60 and 75 years old who had recovered from COVID-19.

DNA of the CDR3: TGCGCCAGCAGCCCACACAGGGGTGCTAGCTATGGCTACACCTTC. It encodes CASSPHRGASYGYTF. This rearrangement joins TRBV5-1 to TRBJ1-2, with TRBD1 identical over 7 bases. V lost 4 bases and J lost 4; bases outside the gene matches: 10. Germline CDR1 and CDR2: SGHRS and YFSETQ. This CDR3 comprises 15 residues. Together with reference TRBV5-1 and TRBJ1-2, the CDR3 gives the full variable domain: KAGVTQTPRYLIKTRGQQVTLSCSPISGHRSVSWYQQTPGQGLQFLFEYFSETQRNKGNFPGRFSGRQFSNSRSEMNVSTLELGDSALYLCASSPHRGASYGYTFGSGTRLTVV.